This TCR beta chain stems from a study of cytomegalovirus exposure and HLA in healthy donors. Findings of the study overall: CMV serostatus alone was available as immune exposure information. Donors belonging to an Asian-associated ancestry cluster reportedly showed fewer N-insertions in productive TCRs than the approximately 670-donor mean, according to what a later analysis found.

Donors had nominal health at sampling but likely had unrecorded immune exposures. For this clone: Its antigen is not identified.

Trimming stripped 5 bases from V and 5 bases from J, with 10 bases between. CDR1 and CDR2 from the germline V gene are SGHTA and FQGNSA. The length of the CDR3 is 13 residues. The PCR made use of 60 Vbeta and 13 Jbeta primers. The data were produced by immunoSEQ multiplex PCR, yet TCRdb's version contains in-frame clones alone and is incomplete. The sample consists of 50,000 to 70,000 clones, 80% of them appearing once. This sequence originates from a male donor in good health and CMV-seronegative. The sequenced sample was PBMCs. The chain couples TRBV7-2 to TRBJ1-5; D ambiguous. The CDR3, as DNA: TGTGCCAGCAGCGCTAGTCAGTATCAGCCCCAGCATTTT. Protein sequence: CASSASQYQPQHF.